This TCR beta chain was recovered during a study of control samples from healthy donors and cancer patients. Some clones are missing from TCRdb's copy, which holds only in-frame ones; the method was immunoSEQ multiplex PCR. The sample has around 130,000 clones, 75% to 95% seen once. The germline V gene has CDR1 GTSNPN and CDR2 SVGIG (reference sequence). This CDR3 has 14 amino acids. Comment on this clone: The junction differs from germline at one of its ends, possibly a read error.

The rearrangement joins TRBV30 to TRBJ2-2; TRBD2 agrees at 7 bases. Material for sequencing was blood. This sequence originates from a man aged 18 to 30 in good health. Written as DNA, the CDR3 is TGTGTCTGGGGAGGAGCGGGAAAGACCGGGGAGCTGTTTTTT. Its protein is CVWGGAGKTGELFF. The entire variable domain, with the rest obtained from reference TRBV30 and TRBJ2-2, is as follows: SQTIHQWPATLVQPVGSPLSLECTVEGTSNPNLYWYRQAAGRGLQLLFYSVGIGQISSEVPQNLSASRPQDRQFILSSKKLLLSDSGFYLCVWGGAGKTGELFFGEGSRLTVL.